The 20 T cell receptor beta chains in this list originate from one sample, sequenced in a study of blood T cell repertoires in COVID-19. Clones were read by immunoSEQ multiplex PCR, and TCRdb kept only the in-frame ones, dropping some. This repertoire shows nearly 95,000 clones, around nine tenths found once; its top ten account for 4.5% to 6%. The sequenced material came from peripheral blood. The origin of the receptors is a woman older than 75 with acute or convalescent COVID-19.

Comments on this clone: The same CDR3 can be traced to other DNA sequences in this sample. The chain is built from TRBV9 and TRBJ2-3, with 9 bases that match TRBD2. CDR3 length: 15 residues. CDR1 and CDR2 from the germline V gene are SGDLS and YYNGEE. The J segment lost 2 bases and the V segment lost 2 bases, leaving 3 bases of the junction unmatched. The CDR3 protein is CASSVVAGVTDTQYF. The CDR3 DNA follows: TGTGCCAGCAGCGTTGTAGCGGGAGTCACAGATACGCAGTATTTT.

The chain carries TRBV3-1 (or the pseudogene TRBV3-2) and TRBJ1-1; possibly TRBD1 for D (5 bases). The CDR3 sequence is 16 residues long. V lost 0 bases to trimming and J lost 3 bases, with 14 bases between them. The germline V gene encodes CDR1 LGHDT and CDR2 YNNKEL (reference sequence). Here the CDR3 reads CASSQDRRGTDTEAFF. The CDR3 DNA reads TGTGCCAGCAGCCAAGATCGGAGGGGAACCGACACTGAAGCTTTCTTT.

V is TRBV18 and J is TRBJ2-1; TRBD2 matches at 9 bases. The ends lost 3 bases at V and 3 bases at J; junction bases unmatched: 3. The CDR3 is 15 amino acids. Germline V CDR1 and CDR2: KGHSH, LQKENI. CDR3 region: CASSPGLANYNEQFF. CDR3 DNA: TGTGCCAGCTCACCGGGACTAGCCAACTACAATGAGCAGTTCTTC.

The CDR3 sequence is CAWRVGGRIGNTIYF. The CDR3 nucleotides are TGTGCCTGGAGGGTTGGGGGGAGGATTGGAAACACCATATATTTT. This chain links TRBV30 with TRBJ1-3, with D perhaps TRBD1 (5 bases). Per the germline V gene, CDR1 is GTSNPN and CDR2 is SVGIG (reference sequence). Trimming shortened V by 3 bases and J by 3 bases, and 15 bases separated the two germline ends. This CDR3 region has 15 residues.

The CDR3 region has the DNA TGTGCCAGCAGTTACGGGGGGGTCTGGTTCTTC. Its protein product is CASSYGGVWFF. This chain links TRBV6-5 with TRBJ2-1, with 7 positions matching TRBD2. Germline assignment: CDR1 MNHEY and CDR2 SVGAGI. J lost 15 bases, V lost 2 bases, and 4 bases had no gene match. The CDR3 loop spans 11 amino acids.

In this sample, this clone turned up once. The chain couples TRBV16 to TRBJ2-7; possibly TRBD1 for D (6 bases). This CDR3 region has 13 residues. The ends were cut back, 5 bases at V and 3 bases at J, with 11 bases in the middle. Germline-derived CDR1 and CDR2 are KGHSY and FQNENV. CDR3 DNA: TGTGCCAGCAGCTTGGACAGAGACTACGAGCAGTACTTC. It yields the protein CASSLDRDYEQYF.

The V gene is TRBV7-3, the J gene TRBJ2-1; D possibly corresponds to TRBD2 (7 bases). Germline lookup yields CDR1 SGHTA and CDR2 FQGTGA. The CDR3 contains 19 residues. V lost 1 base, J lost 2 bases, and 21 bases lay in between. CDR3 protein: CASSLNSGAWRGTYNEQFF. The DNA for the CDR3 is TGTGCCAGCAGCTTAAATTCGGGGGCCTGGCGGGGGACCTACAATGAGCAGTTCTTC.

V and J are TRBV19 and TRBJ2-2, with 7 bases lining up with TRBD1. CDR3 length: 13 amino acids. J was trimmed by 6 bases and V by 10 bases; bases with no gene match: 8. Germline-derived CDR1 and CDR2 are LNHDA and SQIVND (reference sequence). The CDR3 DNA sequence: TGTGCCATCAACACAGGGGAGTCCGGGGAGCTGTTTTTT. Amino acid sequence: CAINTGESGELFF.

This clone was recorded once. The rearrangement uses TRBV7-8 and TRBJ1-6; perhaps TRBD1 as D (5 bases). Trimming shortened V by 1 base and J by 6 bases, and 10 bases separated the two germline ends. This CDR3 is built from 15 residues. CDR1 is SGHVS and CDR2 is FQNEAQ in the germline V gene. The CDR3 coding sequence is TGTGCCAGCAGCTTAGTGGCAGGGCCTAATTCACCCCTCCACTTT. The encoded protein is CASSLVAGPNSPLHF.

V usage is TRBV5-4 and J usage is TRBJ2-7; TRBD2 matches 12 bases. J was trimmed by 0 bases and V by 4 bases; bases with no gene match: 2. This CDR3 has 15 amino acids. Looked up from germline, CDR1 is SGHNT and CDR2 is YYREEE (reference sequence). CDR3 protein: CASSPTSGGSYEQYF. The CDR3 nucleotides are TGTGCCAGCAGCCCGACTAGCGGGGGCTCCTACGAGCAGTACTTC.

V and J are TRBV7-6 and TRBJ2-7, with 9 bases lining up with TRBD1. The V and J ends lost 3 bases and 4 bases, in that order; junction bases with no gene match: 1. From germline, CDR1 is SGHVS and CDR2 FNYEAQ. There are 13 residues in the CDR3. Written as DNA, the CDR3 is TGTGCCAGCAGCTTCGGGACAGGGTACGAGCAGTACTTC. Encoded protein: CASSFGTGYEQYF.

In DNA, the CDR3 is TGCGCCAGCAGCTTGCTTCAGGGCCAACTGTTTTTT. Translating gives CASSLLQGQLFF. The rearrangement joins TRBV5-1 to TRBJ1-4; maybe TRBD1 (5 bases). This CDR3 is built from 12 residues. CDR1 and CDR2 (germline): SGHRS, YFSETQ. The V and J ends lost 1 base and 12 bases respectively, with 10 bases between them. Full variable domain (remainder filled in from reference TRBV5-1 and TRBJ1-4): KAGVTQTPRYLIKTRGQQVTLSCSPISGHRSVSWYQQTPGQGLQFLFEYFSETQRNKGNFPGRFSGRQFSNSRSEMNVSTLELGDSALYLCASSLLQGQLFFGSGTQLSVL.

V gene TRBV19 combines with J gene TRBJ1-2; weak D call: TRBD1 (6 bases). Germline CDR1 is LNHDA and CDR2 is SQIVND (reference sequence). The ends were cut back, 3 bases at V and 0 bases at J, with 14 bases in the middle. This CDR3 is built from 16 residues. CDR3 protein: CASSILTGTTNYGYTF. DNA of the CDR3: TGTGCCAGTAGTATCCTGACAGGAACTACTAACTATGGCTACACCTTC.

The genes are TRBV29-1 and TRBJ1-1; D call uncertain. This CDR3 region has 12 residues. Germline assignment: CDR1 SQVTM and CDR2 ANQGSEA. V shed 4 bases and J shed 1 base, with 7 bases lying between them. The CDR3 region is CSVAKRNTEAFF. The CDR3 DNA follows: TGCAGCGTTGCTAAGAGGAACACTGAAGCTTTCTTT.

This chain links TRBV30 with TRBJ1-1, with TRBD1 as a possible D gene (5 bases). V was pared by 3 bases and J by 2 bases, with 10 bases between. The CDR3 sequence is 13 residues long. CDR1 is GTSNPN and CDR2 is SVGIG in the germline V gene (reference sequence). The CDR3 protein is CAWRRQLNTEAFF. DNA for the CDR3: TGTGCCTGGAGGAGACAGCTTAACACTGAAGCTTTCTTT.

The rearrangement uses TRBV5-5 and TRBJ1-5; D ambiguous. There are 14 residues in the CDR3. Deletions cut 0 bases from V and 1 base from J, with 5 bases between. The germline gives CDR1 SGHKS, CDR2 YYEKEE (reference sequence). CDR3 in amino acids: CASSLDRSNQPQHF. CDR3 nucleotides: TGTGCCAGCAGCTTGGACAGAAGCAATCAGCCCCAGCATTTT.

The chain recombines TRBV2 with TRBJ1-2, with no clear D. This CDR3 is built from 18 residues. V gave up 0 bases and J gave up 1 base, with 18 bases separating them. Germline V lookup: CDR1 SNHLY, CDR2 FYNNEI. The CDR3 nucleotides read TGTGCCAGCAGTGAAGCGCCCGGGAGATGGCGACTTAACTATGGCTACACCTTC. It is translated as CASSEAPGRWRLNYGYTF.

The rearrangement links TRBV3-1 (or the pseudogene TRBV3-2) to TRBJ1-4; D might be TRBD1 (5 bases). This CDR3 spans 16 amino acids. The germline V gene encodes CDR1 LGHDT and CDR2 YNNKEL (reference sequence). V lost 4 bases and J 6 bases, leaving 18 bases between the germline ends. CDR3 in amino acids: CASSPYRQKVDEKLFF. The CDR3 DNA reads TGTGCCAGCAGCCCGTACAGACAGAAGGTGGATGAAAAACTGTTTTTT.

This chain links TRBV5-4 with TRBJ1-2; 9 bases align to TRBD1. J lost 6 bases, V lost 7 bases, and 13 bases had no gene match. Germline V gene data show CDR1 as SGHNT and CDR2 as YYREEE (reference sequence). The CDR3 loop spans 15 amino acids. The CDR3 loop is CASSKDKDRGHGYTF. CDR3 nucleotide sequence: TGTGCCAGCTCTAAGGACAAGGACAGGGGACATGGCTACACCTTC.

The chain recombines TRBV3-1 (or the pseudogene TRBV3-2) with TRBJ1-1; TRBD1 matches 8 bases. Per germline, CDR1 LGHDT and CDR2 YNNKEL (reference sequence). V dropped 5 bases and J dropped 4; count of bases not matched to a gene: 6. The CDR3 consists of 14 residues. CDR3 DNA sequence: TGTGCCAGCAGCGCCCGACAGGGGACCACTGAAGCTTTCTTT. This translates into CASSARQGTTEAFF.